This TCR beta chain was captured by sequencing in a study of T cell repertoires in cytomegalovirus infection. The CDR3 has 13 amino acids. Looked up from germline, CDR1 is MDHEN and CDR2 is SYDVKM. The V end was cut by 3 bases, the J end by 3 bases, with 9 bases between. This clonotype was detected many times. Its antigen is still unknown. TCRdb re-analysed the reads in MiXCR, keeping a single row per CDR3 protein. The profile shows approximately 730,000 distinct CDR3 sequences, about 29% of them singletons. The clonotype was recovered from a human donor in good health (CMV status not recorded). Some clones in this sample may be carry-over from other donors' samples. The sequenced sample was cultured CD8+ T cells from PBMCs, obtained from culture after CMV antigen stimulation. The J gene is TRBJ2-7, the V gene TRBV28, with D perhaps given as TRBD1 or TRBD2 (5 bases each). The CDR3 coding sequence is TGTGCCAGCAGTTTTGGGGCGGGCTACGAGCAGTACTTC. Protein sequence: CASSFGAGYEQYF.